This TCR beta chain was obtained from a study of blood T cell repertoires in COVID-19 (dated by TCRdb to 2020 to 2021). Regarding the complete study: Collaborator samples came from the United States, Italy and Spain and covered acute and convalescent phases of COVID-19. The samples were drawn from the first 160 participants of the ongoing ImmuneRACE study and from 1,254 subjects provided by 6 global collaborators. Where HLA class I and class II types were available, the types were taken from metadata supplied by the sample provider, not from assay-based typing. A de-identified subject ID, COVID-19 status, age in years and sex were almost always included in the sample metadata. The material from the prospective study consisted of cDNA or gDNA derived from T cells, B-cell-depleted T cells, or PBMCs. The dataset comprised deeply sampled blood TCRbeta repertoires from subjects exposed to, actively infected with, or recovered from COVID-19. A freely available public database, intended as a resource for researchers studying the immune response to SARS-CoV-2, is where the repertoires were released. Overall study results and their limits: The amount of clinical and demographic metadata varied by source and participant and was provided uncurated.

The CDR3 runs 13 residues from the cysteine to the phenylalanine. Only CDR3 DNA is held: 39 bases, read in frame from base 1. A distance of 11 bases separates the germline ends of V and J, which lose 4 bases and 5 bases respectively. CDR1 SEHNR and CDR2 FQNEAQ are derived from the germline V gene (reference sequence). Participants in the prospective study were enrolled through a virtual design, were aged roughly 18 to 95 years, and lived in approximately 25 United States geographic areas. In the prospective study, participants were assigned to cohorts based on the clinical history participants reported in a screening survey and a study questionnaire. For ImmuneRACE Cohort 3, a participant was defined as recovered based on two consecutive negative NP/OP PCR tests, clearance by a healthcare professional, or resolution of symptoms. In the prospective study, mobile phlebotomists collected whole blood, serum and a nasopharyngeal or oropharyngeal swab from each participant. Prospective study participants could optionally give additional blood draws and questionnaires over an approximately two-month period. Blood samples from the prospective study were shipped frozen or at room temperature prior to DNA extraction.

Regarding this clone: Its specific antigen is unknown. Base qualities were left out, and no much larger clone turns up one base away.

The immunoSEQ Assay, a bias-controlled multiplex PCR, was used to amplify TCRbeta CDR3 regions from genomic DNA. On the study's bioinformatics: Nucleated cell counts per sample were estimated from amplification of reference gene primers within the assay. To quantify the absolute abundance of each unique TCRbeta CDR3 rearrangement, sequence reads were collapsed and filtered. For each sample, productive Simpson clonality was calculated by taking the square root of Simpson's diversity index across productive rearrangements. This immuneACCESS table, as held by TCRdb, lists in-frame sequences with V and J called but not all clones. Of the missing ones, under half trace to an unresolved V gene in checked studies; the others have no known cause. V and J calls and clone size are given by that table; D and trimming were obtained from the DNA. The sample table contains around 260,000 clones; only one count was recorded for 80% to 90% of them. The ten largest make up around 4.5% of the sample.

The TCR sequence derives from a woman between 25 and 40 years old who had recovered from COVID-19. Here the chain combines TRBV7-9 and TRBJ1-1, and possibly TRBD1, on 6 matching bases. The sequenced sample was PBMCs or T cells enriched from blood (not recorded which). In nucleotide form, the sequence is TGTGCCAGCAGCTCCAGAACAGGGACTGAAGCTTTCTTT. Its protein reads: CASSSRTGTEAFF.